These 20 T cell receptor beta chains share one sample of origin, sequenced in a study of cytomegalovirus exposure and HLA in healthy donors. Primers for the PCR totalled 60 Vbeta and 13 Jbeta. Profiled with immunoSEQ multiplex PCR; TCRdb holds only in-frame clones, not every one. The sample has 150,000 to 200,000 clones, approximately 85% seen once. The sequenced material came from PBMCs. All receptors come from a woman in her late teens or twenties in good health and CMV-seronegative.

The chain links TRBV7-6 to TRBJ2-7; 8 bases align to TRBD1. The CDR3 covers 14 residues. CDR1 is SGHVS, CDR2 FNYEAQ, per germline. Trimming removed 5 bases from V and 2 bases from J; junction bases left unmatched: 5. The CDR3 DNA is TGTGCCAGCAGCCAGGGGGCGAGTCCCTACGAGCAGTACTTC. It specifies CASSQGASPYEQYF. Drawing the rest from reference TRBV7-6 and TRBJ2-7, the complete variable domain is GAGVSQSPRYKVTKRGQDVALRCDPISGHVSLYWYRQALGQGPEFLTYFNYEAQQDKSGLPNDRFSAERPEGSISTLTIQRTEQRDSAMYRCASSQGASPYEQYFGPGTRLTVT.

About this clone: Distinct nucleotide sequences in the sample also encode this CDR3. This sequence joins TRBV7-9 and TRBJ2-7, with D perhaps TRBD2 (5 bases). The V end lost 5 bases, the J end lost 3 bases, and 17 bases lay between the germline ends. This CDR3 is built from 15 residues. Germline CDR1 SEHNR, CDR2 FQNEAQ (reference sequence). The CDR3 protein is CASSPPRGQNYEQYF. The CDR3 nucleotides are TGTGCCAGCAGCCCACCCCGAGGGCAGAACTACGAGCAGTACTTC.

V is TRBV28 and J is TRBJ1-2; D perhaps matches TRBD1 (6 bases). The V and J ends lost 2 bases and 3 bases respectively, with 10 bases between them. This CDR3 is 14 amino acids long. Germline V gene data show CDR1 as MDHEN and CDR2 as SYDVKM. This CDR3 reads CASSLPDSHYGYTF. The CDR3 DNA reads TGTGCCAGCAGTTTACCGGACAGTCACTATGGCTACACCTTC.

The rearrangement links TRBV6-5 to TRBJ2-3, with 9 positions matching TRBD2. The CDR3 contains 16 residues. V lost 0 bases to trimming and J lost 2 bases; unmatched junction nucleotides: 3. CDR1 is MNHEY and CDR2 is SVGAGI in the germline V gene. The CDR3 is CASSYSSGGLTDTQYF. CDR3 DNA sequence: TGTGCCAGCAGTTACTCCAGCGGGGGGCTCACAGATACGCAGTATTTT.

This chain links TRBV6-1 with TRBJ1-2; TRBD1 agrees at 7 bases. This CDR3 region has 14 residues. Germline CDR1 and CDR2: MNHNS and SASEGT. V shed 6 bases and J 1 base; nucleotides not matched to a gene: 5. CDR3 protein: CASRPGQNNYGYTF. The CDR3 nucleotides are TGTGCCAGCAGACCGGGACAGAATAACTATGGCTACACCTTC.

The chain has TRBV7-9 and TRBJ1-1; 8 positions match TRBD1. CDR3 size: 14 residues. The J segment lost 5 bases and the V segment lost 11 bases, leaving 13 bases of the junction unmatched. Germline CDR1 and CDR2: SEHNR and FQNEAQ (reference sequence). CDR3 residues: CAARDYRGLTEAFF. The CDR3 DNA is TGTGCCGCGAGGGATTACAGGGGGTTGACTGAAGCTTTCTTT.

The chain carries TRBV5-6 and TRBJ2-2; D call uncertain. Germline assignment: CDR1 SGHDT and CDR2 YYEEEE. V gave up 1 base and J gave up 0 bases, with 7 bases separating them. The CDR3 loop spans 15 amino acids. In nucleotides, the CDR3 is TGTGCCAGCAGCTTGTTCCTAGCGAACACCGGGGAGCTGTTTTTT. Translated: CASSLFLANTGELFF.

Here the CDR3 reads CASNPGQGGGYTF. The CDR3 nucleotides read TGTGCCAGCAACCCGGGACAGGGCGGCGGCTACACCTTC. This chain connects TRBV6-5 to TRBJ1-2; 9 bases map to TRBD1. This CDR3 is 13 amino acids long. Looked up from germline, CDR1 is MNHEY and CDR2 is SVGAGI. The V and J ends lost 7 bases and 8 bases, in that order; junction bases with no gene match: 8.

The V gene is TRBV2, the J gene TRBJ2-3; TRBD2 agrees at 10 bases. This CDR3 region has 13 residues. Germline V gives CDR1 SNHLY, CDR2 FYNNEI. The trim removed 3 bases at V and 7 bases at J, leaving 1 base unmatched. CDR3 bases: TGTGCCAGCAGTGAGGGACTAGCGCATACGCAGTATTTT. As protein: CASSEGLAHTQYF. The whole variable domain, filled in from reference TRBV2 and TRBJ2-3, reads EPEVTQTPSHQVTQMGQEVILRCVPISNHLYFYWYRQILGQKVEFLVSFYNNEISEKSEIFDDQFSVERPDGSNFTLKIRSTKLEDSAMYFCASSEGLAHTQYFGPGTRLTVL.

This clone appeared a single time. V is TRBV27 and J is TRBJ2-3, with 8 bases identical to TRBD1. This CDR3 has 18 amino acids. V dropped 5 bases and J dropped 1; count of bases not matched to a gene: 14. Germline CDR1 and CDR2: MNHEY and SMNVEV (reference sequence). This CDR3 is CASSNRDRPQRGTDTQYF. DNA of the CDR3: TGTGCCAGCAGTAACCGGGACAGGCCGCAAAGGGGCACAGATACGCAGTATTTT.

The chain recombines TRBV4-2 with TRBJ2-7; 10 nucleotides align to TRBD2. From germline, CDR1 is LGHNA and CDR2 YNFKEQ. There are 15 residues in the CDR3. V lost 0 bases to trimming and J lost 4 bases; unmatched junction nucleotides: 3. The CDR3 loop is CASSQEQREGYEQYF. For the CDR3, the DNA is TGTGCCAGCAGCCAAGAACAGCGGGAGGGTTACGAGCAGTACTTC.

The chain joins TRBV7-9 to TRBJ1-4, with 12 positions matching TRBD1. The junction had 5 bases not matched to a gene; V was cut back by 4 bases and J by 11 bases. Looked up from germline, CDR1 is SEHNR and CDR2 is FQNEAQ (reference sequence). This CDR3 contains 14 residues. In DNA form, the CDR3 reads TGTGCCAGCAGCTCGGGACAGGGGGCGTGGAAACTGTTTTTT. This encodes CASSSGQGAWKLFF.

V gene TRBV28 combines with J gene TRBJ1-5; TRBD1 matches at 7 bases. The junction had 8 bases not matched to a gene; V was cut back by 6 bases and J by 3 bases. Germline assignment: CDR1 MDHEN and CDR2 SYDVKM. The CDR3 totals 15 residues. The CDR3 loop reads CASSPNDRDNQPQHF. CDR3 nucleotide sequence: TGTGCCAGCAGCCCAAATGACAGGGACAATCAGCCCCAGCATTTT.

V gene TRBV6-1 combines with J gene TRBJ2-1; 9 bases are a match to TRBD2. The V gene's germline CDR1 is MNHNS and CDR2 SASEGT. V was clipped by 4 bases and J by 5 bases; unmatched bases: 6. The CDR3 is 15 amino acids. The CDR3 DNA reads TGTGCCAGCAGTGCCTTGGCGGGGGGGCACAATGAGCAGTTCTTC. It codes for CASSALAGGHNEQFF.

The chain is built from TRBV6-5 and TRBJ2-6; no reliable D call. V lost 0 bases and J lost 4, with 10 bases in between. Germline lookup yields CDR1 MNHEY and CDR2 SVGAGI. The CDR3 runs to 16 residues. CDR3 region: CASSYSRSGGANVLTF. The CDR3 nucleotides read TGTGCCAGCAGTTACTCGAGGAGTGGGGGGGCCAACGTCCTGACTTTC.

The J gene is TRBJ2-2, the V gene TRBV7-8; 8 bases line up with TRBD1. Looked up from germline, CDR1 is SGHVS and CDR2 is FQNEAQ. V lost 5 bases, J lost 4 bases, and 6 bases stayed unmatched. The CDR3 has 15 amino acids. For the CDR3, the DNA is TGTGCCAGCAGCCGACAGGGGCCAGGCACCGGGGAGCTGTTTTTT. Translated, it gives CASSRQGPGTGELFF.

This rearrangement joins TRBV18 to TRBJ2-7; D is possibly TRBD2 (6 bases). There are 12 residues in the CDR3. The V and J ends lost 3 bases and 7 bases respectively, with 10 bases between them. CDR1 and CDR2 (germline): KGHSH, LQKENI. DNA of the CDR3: TGTGCCAGCTCACCCGGGAGCGGGGAGCAGTACTTC. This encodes CASSPGSGEQYF.

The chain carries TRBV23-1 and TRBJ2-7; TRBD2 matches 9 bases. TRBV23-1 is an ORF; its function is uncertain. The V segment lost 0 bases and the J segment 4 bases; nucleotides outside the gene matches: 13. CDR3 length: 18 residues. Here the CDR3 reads CASSQSNNEQGLAYEQYF. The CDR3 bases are TGCGCCAGCAGTCAATCCAATAACGAGCAGGGACTAGCTTACGAGCAGTACTTC.

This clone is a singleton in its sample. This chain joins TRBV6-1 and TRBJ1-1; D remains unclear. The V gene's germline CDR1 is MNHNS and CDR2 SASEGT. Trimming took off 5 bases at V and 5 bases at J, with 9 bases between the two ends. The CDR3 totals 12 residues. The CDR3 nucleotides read TGTGCCAGCAGTAACCCCGGGACTGAAGCTTTCTTT. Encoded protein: CASSNPGTEAFF.

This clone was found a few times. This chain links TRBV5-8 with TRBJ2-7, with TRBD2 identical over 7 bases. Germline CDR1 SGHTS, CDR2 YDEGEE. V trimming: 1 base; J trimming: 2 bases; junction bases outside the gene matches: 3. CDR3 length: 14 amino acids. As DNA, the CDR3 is TGTGCCAGCAGCTTGCGCGGGACTACCTACGAGCAGTACTTC. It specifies CASSLRGTTYEQYF.